The next 9 T cell receptor beta chains were all read from a single sample in a study of Ad26.COV2.S vaccination and SARS-CoV-2 variants. Documented treatment: 19 received Ad26.COV2.S at low or high dose, single or two shots; roughly five received placebo; per-sample allocation not given. Samples came from day 63 after the first vaccine or placebo injection. Some clones are missing from TCRdb's copy, which holds only in-frame ones; the method was immunoSEQ multiplex PCR. The data show some 500,000 clones, with roughly nine tenths seen just once and about 2.5% held by the top ten. Source: peripheral blood, taken in a trial of Ad26.COV2.S vaccine versus placebo. The source is a person between 18 and 59 years old who received the Ad26.COV2.S COVID-19 vaccine or a placebo.

The chain has TRBV10-3 and TRBJ2-3; TRBD1 aligns across 9 bases. V trimming: 0 bases; J trimming: 2 bases; junction bases outside the gene matches: 6. The germline CDR1 and CDR2 sequences are ENHRY and SYGVKD. The CDR3 has 17 residues. CDR3 in DNA: TGTGCCATCAGTGAGTCGATCGGGACAGGGAACACAGATACGCAGTATTTT. This sequence encodes CAISESIGTGNTDTQYF.

The rearrangement links TRBV5-1 to TRBJ2-1, with TRBD2 matching over 14 bases. Germline V gives CDR1 SGHRS, CDR2 YFSETQ. The length of the CDR3 is 17 residues. Trimming cost V 4 bases and J 4 bases; bases outside gene matches: 7. The CDR3 protein is CASSTGLAGGTYNEQFF. The CDR3 region has the DNA TGCGCCAGCAGCACAGGACTAGCGGGGGGAACATACAATGAGCAGTTCTTC.

The chain combines TRBV10-3 with TRBJ2-5, with D hard to call. Between the trimmed V and J ends, which lost 8 bases and 0 bases, there was a span of 10 bases. Germline assignment: CDR1 ENHRY and CDR2 SYGVKD. The CDR3 loop spans 13 amino acids. The CDR3, as DNA: TGTGCCATCCGTCAAGACTACCAAGAGACCCAGTACTTC. This sequence encodes CAIRQDYQETQYF.

The chain combines TRBV10-3 with TRBJ1-2; TRBD1 is a possible D gene (6 bases). V was pared by 7 bases and J by 4 bases, with 19 bases between. The CDR3 consists of 15 residues. The germline gives CDR1 ENHRY, CDR2 SYGVKD. In DNA, the CDR3 is TGTGCCATCAACCCCTCCGGGGGCGCGGTCTATGGCTACACCTTC. Residues: CAINPSGGAVYGYTF.

The genes are TRBV4-1 and TRBJ2-4; 7 positions agree with TRBD1. Germline values: CDR1 MGHRA, CDR2 YSYEKL. V was pared by 3 bases and J by 4 bases, with 3 bases of the junction left unmatched. The CDR3 covers 14 residues. CDR3 DNA sequence: TGCGCCAGCAGCCACCCGGGACAGAAAAACATTCAGTACTTC. This sequence encodes CASSHPGQKNIQYF.

The CDR3 loop is CASSPESTEDLFF. CDR3 in DNA: TGTGCCAGCTCACCTGAAAGTACAGAAGATCTGTTTTTT. This chain joins TRBV18 and TRBJ1-4; D not resolved. V was trimmed by 3 bases and J by 14 bases, leaving 16 bases between them. This CDR3 contains 13 residues. Germline assignment: CDR1 KGHSH and CDR2 LQKENI.

The J gene is TRBJ2-1, the V gene TRBV5-1; 9 nucleotides agree with TRBD2. J lost 0 bases, V lost 4 bases, and 5 bases had no gene match. The length of the CDR3 is 16 residues. The germline CDR1 and CDR2 sequences are SGHRS and YFSETQ. The CDR3 DNA reads as TGCGCCAGCAGCGGGGCTAGCGGGGTCTCCTACAATGAGCAGTTCTTC. It yields the protein CASSGASGVSYNEQFF.

This clone was detected only once. This chain links TRBV25-1 with TRBJ2-3; TRBD1 matches at 10 bases. J was trimmed by 4 bases and V by 3 bases; bases with no gene match: 4. The germline V gene has CDR1 MGHDK and CDR2 SYGVNS. The CDR3 spans 15 residues. CDR3 nucleotides: TGTGCCAGCAGTGACGACAGGGGGCGGTCAGATACGCAGTATTTT. Translation gives CASSDDRGRSDTQYF.

This clone was detected only a few times. The chain joins TRBV19 to TRBJ1-5; unclear D gene. Trimming cost V 5 bases and J 4 bases, with 12 bases left between them. This CDR3 contains 14 residues. Germline values: CDR1 LNHDA, CDR2 SQIVND (reference sequence). The CDR3 protein is CASSLFGRNQPQHF. The CDR3 coding sequence is TGTGCCAGTAGTCTGTTCGGACGGAATCAGCCCCAGCATTTT.